Each of the 15 T cell receptor beta chains below was sequenced from the same sample in a study of vaccination and CD4 T cells after COVID-19. Specified treatment: roughly 10-day PBMC culture with coronavirus spike peptide pools or control peptides (ViraFEST assay). Sequenced with the Oncomine TCR Beta short-read assay was DNA taken from cultured CD4+ T cells. From the PCR reads, TCRdb called clonotypes with MiXCR, one entry per CDR3 protein. Of under 15,000 distinct CDR3 sequences in the sample, 44% were seen once. No cognate antigen is known for these TCRs. The sequencing input was CD4+ T cells from blood, cultured in vitro. Source of these receptors: a human donor who had recovered from COVID-19.

The chain employs TRBV6-1 and TRBJ2-7; D is perhaps TRBD1 (6 bases). The CDR3 length is 14 residues. Germline V gene sequence: CDR1 MNHNS, CDR2 SASEGT. Trimming stripped 5 bases from V and 2 bases from J, with 13 bases between. The CDR3 DNA reads TGTGCCAGCAGTACAGGGTCCAACCCCTACGAGCAGTACTTC. Translating gives CASSTGSNPYEQYF.

This clonotype was observed a handful of times. The V gene is TRBV27, the J gene TRBJ2-7; tentative D call: TRBD2 (7 bases). The CDR3 consists of 15 residues. Per the germline V gene, CDR1 is MNHEY and CDR2 is SMNVEV (reference sequence). V lost 3 bases, J lost 6 bases, and 18 bases lay in between. DNA of the CDR3: TGTGCCAGCAGTTTTGGTTTTGAGGGAGGGGGCGAGCAGTACTTC. Translation: CASSFGFEGGGEQYF.

CDR3 DNA sequence: TGTGCCAGCAGCGGGGGCTTCGGGCCCAAAAACATTCAGTACTTC. This encodes CASSGGFGPKNIQYF. This chain connects TRBV9 to TRBJ2-4; D perhaps matches TRBD1 (5 bases). Looked up from germline, CDR1 is SGDLS and CDR2 is YYNGEE. V gave up 3 bases and J gave up 2 bases, with 12 bases separating them. The length of the CDR3 is 15 residues. The full variable domain, in which reference TRBV9 and TRBJ2-4 provide the parts outside the CDR3, is DSGVTQTPKHLITATGQRVTLRCSPRSGDLSVYWYQQSLDQGLQFLIQYYNGEERAKGNILERFSAQQFPDLHSELNLSSLELGDSALYFCASSGGFGPKNIQYFGAGTRLSVL.

This clonotype is a singleton in its sample. The V and J genes are TRBV27 and TRBJ2-7, with a weak D call TRBD1 (6 bases). V lost 5 bases, J lost 6 bases, and 14 bases lay in between. The CDR3 covers 13 residues. Germline V gene data show CDR1 as MNHEY and CDR2 as SMNVEV (reference sequence). Here the CDR3 DNA reads TGTGCCAGCAGTAACAGGGTGAGGGGCGAGCAGTACTTC. Its protein is CASSNRVRGEQYF.

CDR3 protein: CASTHQGVGYTF. The CDR3 nucleotides are TGTGCCAGTACCCATCAAGGGGTCGGCTACACCTTC. The V and J genes are TRBV19 and TRBJ1-2; tentative D call: TRBD1 (5 bases). In germline, CDR1 is LNHDA, CDR2 SQIVND (reference sequence). V lost 7 bases and J 8 bases, leaving 14 bases between the germline ends. The CDR3 is 12 amino acids.

This CDR3 reads CASSRAGGLAIAGELFF. The CDR3 nucleotides read TGTGCCAGCAGCCGCGCGGGGGGACTAGCTATCGCCGGGGAGCTGTTTTTT. The V gene is TRBV7-2, the J gene TRBJ2-2; 9 bases match TRBD2. The CDR3 sequence is 17 residues long. Germline-derived CDR1 and CDR2 are SGHTA and FQGNSA. V shed 5 bases, J shed 6 bases, and the junction held 13 bases outside the gene matches.

The rearrangement joins TRBV7-3 to TRBJ2-2; D remains unclear. The CDR3 covers 12 residues. V was clipped by 5 bases and J by 3 bases, with 4 bases between them. Germline assignment: CDR1 SGHTA and CDR2 FQGTGA. The CDR3 nucleotides read TGTGCCAGCAGCCCGGACACCGGGGAGCTGTTTTTT. The encoded protein is CASSPDTGELFF.

The rearrangement links TRBV6-1 to TRBJ1-5; weak D call: TRBD1 (6 bases). V was pared by 8 bases and J by 9 bases, with 23 bases between. The CDR3 has 15 amino acids. Germline V gives CDR1 MNHNS, CDR2 SASEGT. As DNA, the CDR3 is TGTGCCAGCCTCCCAGGACAGATTAGCTTACCGCCCCAGCATTTT. It codes for CASLPGQISLPPQHF.

In this sample, this clonotype turned up a few times. The chain joins TRBV24-1 to TRBJ2-5; 9 nucleotides line up with TRBD1. From germline, CDR1 is KGHDR and CDR2 SFDVKD. The CDR3 spans 15 residues. Germline trimming cut 2 bases from V and 4 bases from J; bases unmatched to any gene: 4. The CDR3, as DNA: TGTGCCACCAGTGATTCCTCGACAGGGGGAGAGACCCAGTACTTC. It yields the protein CATSDSSTGGETQYF.

This clonotype appeared a few times. V usage is TRBV19 and J usage is TRBJ1-2; 7 bases agree with TRBD1. Trimming cost V 7 bases and J 4 bases; bases outside gene matches: 9. The germline V gene encodes CDR1 LNHDA and CDR2 SQIVND (reference sequence). This CDR3 region has 14 residues. The CDR3 reads CASTPSDRAYGYTF. CDR3 coding DNA: TGTGCCAGTACCCCCTCCGACAGGGCCTATGGCTACACCTTC.

The gene calls are TRBV11-2 and TRBJ2-1, with 8 bases lining up with TRBD2. V lost 5 bases, J lost 10 bases, and 7 bases stayed unmatched. This CDR3 has 13 residues. Germline CDR1 and CDR2: SGHAT and FQNNGV. The CDR3 is CASSLLSGAEQFF. The CDR3 bases are TGTGCCAGCAGCCTCCTTAGCGGGGCGGAGCAGTTCTTC.

The V call is TRBV7-2, the J call TRBJ1-2, with D perhaps matching TRBD1 (5 bases). V was cut by 1 base and J by 3 bases, with 12 bases left in between. Germline CDR1 SGHTA, CDR2 FQGNSA. There are 15 residues in the CDR3. The CDR3 sequence: CASSLGSGGDYGYTF. In DNA form, the CDR3 reads TGTGCCAGCAGCTTAGGGTCGGGGGGTGACTATGGCTACACCTTC.

V is TRBV9 and J is TRBJ2-6; D is undetermined. The germline gives CDR1 SGDLS, CDR2 YYNGEE. The CDR3 is 15 residues long. V lost 0 bases and J 0 bases, leaving 4 bases between the germline ends. The CDR3 DNA is TGTGCCAGCAGCGTAGGGGGCTCTGGGGCCAACGTCCTGACTTTC. Its protein product is CASSVGGSGANVLTF. Full variable domain (rest looked up from reference TRBV9 and TRBJ2-6): DSGVTQTPKHLITATGQRVTLRCSPRSGDLSVYWYQQSLDQGLQFLIQYYNGEERAKGNILERFSAQQFPDLHSELNLSSLELGDSALYFCASSVGGSGANVLTFGAGSRLTVL.

This clonotype has more than one count but fewer than ten. The chain links TRBV2 to TRBJ1-1, with 7 bases that match TRBD1. Germline CDR1 reads SNHLY; CDR2 reads FYNNEI. Trimming cost V 4 bases and J 5 bases; bases outside gene matches: 10. This CDR3 region has 15 residues. Written as DNA, the CDR3 is TGTGCCAGCAGTGCTCGGACAGGAGGGGGAACTGAAGCTTTCTTT. It encodes CASSARTGGGTEAFF.

CDR3: CSARKGLALETQYF. CDR3 coding DNA: TGCAGTGCTAGGAAGGGGCTAGCTCTCGAGACCCAGTACTTC. The gene calls are TRBV20-1 and TRBJ2-5; D might be TRBD1 or TRBD2, each matching 5 bases. Looked up from germline, CDR1 is DFQATT and CDR2 is SNEGSKA (reference sequence). V was clipped by 3 bases and J by 5 bases, with 16 bases between them. The CDR3 is made up of 14 amino acids.